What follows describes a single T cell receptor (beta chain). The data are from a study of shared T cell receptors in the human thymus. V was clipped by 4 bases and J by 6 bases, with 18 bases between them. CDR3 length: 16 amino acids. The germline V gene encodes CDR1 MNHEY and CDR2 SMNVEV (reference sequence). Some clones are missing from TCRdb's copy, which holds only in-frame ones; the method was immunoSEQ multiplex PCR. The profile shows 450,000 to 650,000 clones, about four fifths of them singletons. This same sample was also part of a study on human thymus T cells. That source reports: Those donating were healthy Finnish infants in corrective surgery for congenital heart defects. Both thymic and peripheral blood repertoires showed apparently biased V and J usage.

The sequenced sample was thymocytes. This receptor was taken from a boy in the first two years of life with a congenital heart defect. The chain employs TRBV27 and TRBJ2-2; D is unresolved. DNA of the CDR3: TGTGCCAGCAGTTCTCCCCCCTCTGGCAGGCCCGGGGAGCTGTTTTTT. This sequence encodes CASSSPPSGRPGELFF.